Below are 13 T cell receptor beta chains sequenced from a single sample in a study of cytomegalovirus exposure and HLA in healthy donors. Here immunoSEQ multiplex PCR was the method, and the copy in TCRdb shows in-frame clones only, minus some. Altogether around 60,000 clones are present, about 94% being singletons, with the ten largest covering 4.4%. The sequenced material came from PBMCs. These receptors were obtained from a man aged 18 to 29 in good health and CMV-seropositive.

The V gene is TRBV18, the J gene TRBJ1-2; D gene unclear. V shed 3 bases and J shed 4 bases, with 9 bases lying between them. Germline V gives CDR1 KGHSH, CDR2 LQKENI. The CDR3 has 13 amino acids. CDR3 DNA: TGTGCCAGCTCACCCGACCGGAGCTATGGCTACACCTTC. Its translation is CASSPDRSYGYTF.

The rearrangement links TRBV5-6 to TRBJ1-2; 8 bases line up with TRBD1. The V gene end was trimmed by 5 bases and the J gene end by 4 bases; junction bases not matched to a gene: 1. The CDR3 consists of 12 residues. CDR1 is SGHDT, CDR2 YYEEEE, per germline. CDR3 sequence (DNA): TGTGCCAGCAGGGGACAGGTCTATGGCTACACCTTC. It codes for CASRGQVYGYTF.

J is TRBJ2-7 and V is TRBV30, with D unclear. This CDR3 spans 14 amino acids. Deletions cut 8 bases from V and 1 base from J, with 18 bases between. Germline V CDR1 and CDR2: GTSNPN, SVGIG (reference sequence). CDR3 residues: CAISPPPSSYEQYF. The CDR3 DNA reads as TGTGCCATTTCTCCCCCCCCCTCGTCCTACGAGCAGTACTTC.

This chain joins TRBV6-6 and TRBJ2-1; weak D call: TRBD2 (6 bases). Trimming pared 2 bases from V and 9 bases from J, leaving 11 bases between. This CDR3 has 13 amino acids. CDR1 is MNHNY, CDR2 SVGAGI, per germline (reference sequence). The CDR3 is CASSYLRETEQFF. CDR3 in DNA: TGTGCCAGCAGTTACCTCCGGGAGACTGAGCAGTTCTTC.

V is TRBV5-4 and J is TRBJ2-1, with TRBD2 as a possible D gene (5 bases). V shed 0 bases and J shed 0 bases, with 10 bases lying between them. Germline CDR1 is SGHNT and CDR2 is YYREEE (reference sequence). CDR3 length: 16 amino acids. CDR3 nucleotide sequence: TGTGCCAGCAGCTTGGAGCTGGCGGGCTCCTACAATGAGCAGTTCTTC. Residues: CASSLELAGSYNEQFF.

This clone was observed a single time. One end of the junction varies from germline; a read error may be responsible. This chain uses TRBV7-7 with TRBJ2-2; 8 positions match TRBD2. This CDR3 has 14 residues. CDR1 is SSHAT, CDR2 FNYEAQ, per germline (reference sequence). CDR3 in amino acids: CASSPRGGTGELFF. Here the CDR3 DNA reads TGTGCTAGCAGCCCCCGGGGGGGCACCGGGGAGCTGTTTTTT.

The chain is built from TRBV4-1 and TRBJ2-5, with TRBD2 identical over 9 bases. This CDR3 is built from 14 residues. V was pared by 4 bases and J by 3 bases, with 3 bases of the junction left unmatched. The germline V gene encodes CDR1 MGHRA and CDR2 YSYEKL. The CDR3 protein is CASSPRLAEETQYF. The DNA for the CDR3 is TGCGCCAGCAGCCCCCGACTAGCGGAAGAGACCCAGTACTTC.

The chain employs TRBV6-5 and TRBJ2-7, with TRBD1 as a possible D gene (6 bases). V was shortened by 6 bases and J by 3 bases, with 12 bases between the two germline ends. CDR1 MNHEY and CDR2 SVGAGI come from the germline V gene. This CDR3 is 13 amino acids long. The CDR3 sequence is CASSPTGGYEQYF. The CDR3 DNA is TGTGCCAGCAGCCCGACAGGAGGCTACGAGCAGTACTTC.

The rearrangement joins TRBV6-6 to TRBJ2-7; no clear D gene. Per the germline V gene, CDR1 is MNHNY and CDR2 is SVGAGI (reference sequence). The CDR3 spans 13 residues. Trimming removed 4 bases at V and 0 bases at J, with 7 bases between. In DNA, the CDR3 is TGTGCCAGCAGTTTATATAGCTCCTACGAGCAGTACTTC. Its translation: CASSLYSSYEQYF.

The CDR3 coding sequence is TGTGCCAGCAGCTTTAACAGGGTCACCGGGGAGCTGTTTTTT. Its protein product is CASSFNRVTGELFF. This chain uses TRBV28 with TRBJ2-2, with D maybe TRBD1 (6 bases). The V end lost 6 bases, the J end lost 4 bases, and 12 bases lay between the germline ends. Germline assignment: CDR1 MDHEN and CDR2 SYDVKM. This CDR3 has 14 residues. The entire variable domain, with the rest obtained from reference TRBV28 and TRBJ2-2, is as follows: DVKVTQSSRYLVKRTGEKVFLECVQDMDHENMFWYRQDPGLGLRLIYFSYDVKMKEKGDIPEGYSVSREKKERFSLILESASTNQTSMYLCASSFNRVTGELFFGEGSRLTVL.

The chain couples TRBV5-5 to TRBJ1-2; a weak D match, TRBD1 (6 bases). Germline loops: CDR1 SGHKS, CDR2 YYEKEE (reference sequence). CDR3 size: 13 residues. Trimming shortened V by 0 bases and J by 3 bases, and 6 bases separated the two germline ends. This CDR3 reads CASSLGQDYGYTF. CDR3 nucleotide sequence: TGTGCCAGCAGCTTGGGACAGGACTATGGCTACACCTTC.

This clone has only one observation. Germline and junction disagree at one end, which may indicate a read error. This chain uses TRBV6-5 with TRBJ2-7; possible D gene TRBD1, 6 bases. Germline CDR1 and CDR2: MNHEY and SVGAGI. The length of the CDR3 is 14 residues. Here the CDR3 DNA reads TGTGCCAGCAGTTGGACAGTCGGTAACTACGAGCAGTGCTTC. Amino acids: CASSWTVGNYEQCF.

The V and J genes are TRBV30 and TRBJ1-1; a possible D gene is TRBD1 (6 bases). The CDR3 consists of 13 residues. V gave up 0 bases and J gave up 1 base, with 6 bases separating them. Germline assignment: CDR1 GTSNPN and CDR2 SVGIG (reference sequence). The CDR3 sequence is CAWSVQGNTEAFF. The CDR3 DNA is TGTGCCTGGAGTGTACAGGGGAACACTGAAGCTTTCTTT.